This T cell receptor beta chain was captured in a study of shared clonotypes between healthy human individuals. In the study overall: Contributing individuals were a couple of females and a few males aged 18 to 49. There were three CD4 naive, three CD4 memory, two CD8 naive and one CD8 memory plates per donor. The study's findings and limits: A handful of donors showed sharing of approximately 5% of naive CD4 clonotypes.

V was pared by 6 bases and J by 1 base, with 5 bases of the junction left unmatched. This CDR3 region has 15 residues. CDR1 MNHEY and CDR2 SMNVEV come from the germline V gene (reference sequence). The data were produced by immunoSEQ multiplex PCR, yet TCRdb's version contains in-frame clones alone and is incomplete. The sample records some 2.1 million clones, about 95% being singletons. Concerning this clone itself: Its target is not known.

It was CD45RO-negative cells, positively selected for CCR7, that made up naive CD8 cells, with terminally differentiated effector memory CD45RA+ cells excluded. This chain connects TRBV27 to TRBJ2-7, with 11 bases identical to TRBD1. Sequencing used naive CD8+ T cells sorted from blood. This receptor was identified in a man aged 18-30 years in good health. The chain's CDR3 is CASRVGTGGSYEQYF. The CDR3 coding sequence is TGTGCCAGCAGGGTAGGGACAGGGGGTTCCTACGAGCAGTACTTC.